These 5 T cell receptor beta chains were all obtained from the same sample, sequenced in a study of blood T cells in healthy people across ages. Sample-barcoded 5' priming and a J-beta primer mix drove a second PCR of about 6 to 12 cycles. TCRdb analysed the 5' RACE reads with MiXCR anew, one entry per CDR3 protein. The sample lists hundreds of thousands of distinct CDR3 sequences, just over 55% occurring once. The sample comprised blood. The origin of the receptors is a man in his forties in good health.

The rearrangement uses TRBV29-1 and TRBJ1-5; the D gene is possibly TRBD1 (6 bases). Germline CDR1 SQVTM, CDR2 ANQGSEA. Trimming cost V 4 bases and J 3 bases, with 10 bases left between them. CDR3 size: 13 residues. The DNA of the CDR3 is TGCAGCGTTGGGGGGGCCCTCAATCAGCCCCAGCATTTT. Translating gives CSVGGALNQPQHF.

This clonotype was observed a handful of times. CDR3 DNA: TGTGCCAGTAGTTCCCCCCGAGGTGATACGCAGTATTTT. As protein: CASSSPRGDTQYF. The chain joins TRBV19 to TRBJ2-3; D gene ambiguous. V was cut by 5 bases and J by 6 bases, with 12 bases left in between. Germline V gene sequence: CDR1 LNHDA, CDR2 SQIVND (reference sequence). The CDR3 is 13 amino acids.

The sample holds a few counts of this clonotype. The J gene is TRBJ2-1, the V gene TRBV20-1; 11 bases line up with TRBD2. CDR1 and CDR2 from the germline V gene are DFQATT and SNEGSKA (reference sequence). J lost 7 bases, V lost 7 bases, and 6 bases had no gene match. The CDR3 has 13 residues. The CDR3, as DNA: TGCAGTGTTAGCGGGGGGGCTTGGAATGAGCAGTTCTTC. This gives the protein CSVSGGAWNEQFF.

This clonotype occurred a few times. The CDR3, as DNA: TGCGCCAGCAGCTCACCGGGACAGATGTACTATGGCTACACCTTC. It is translated as CASSSPGQMYYGYTF. J is TRBJ1-2 and V is TRBV5-1, with 7 bases lining up with TRBD1. Germline lookup yields CDR1 SGHRS and CDR2 YFSETQ. The CDR3 is 15 amino acids. The V segment lost 3 bases and the J segment 3 bases; nucleotides outside the gene matches: 8.

The chain's CDR3 is CASSFGLHAQYF. The CDR3 DNA reads as TGTGCCAGCAGTTTCGGGTTGCATGCCCAGTACTTC. V and J are TRBV6-2 or TRBV6-3 and TRBJ2-5; D is undetermined. The CDR3 length is 12 residues. V lost 4 bases and J 9 bases, leaving 12 bases between the germline ends. CDR1 is MNHEY, CDR2 SVGEGT, per germline.